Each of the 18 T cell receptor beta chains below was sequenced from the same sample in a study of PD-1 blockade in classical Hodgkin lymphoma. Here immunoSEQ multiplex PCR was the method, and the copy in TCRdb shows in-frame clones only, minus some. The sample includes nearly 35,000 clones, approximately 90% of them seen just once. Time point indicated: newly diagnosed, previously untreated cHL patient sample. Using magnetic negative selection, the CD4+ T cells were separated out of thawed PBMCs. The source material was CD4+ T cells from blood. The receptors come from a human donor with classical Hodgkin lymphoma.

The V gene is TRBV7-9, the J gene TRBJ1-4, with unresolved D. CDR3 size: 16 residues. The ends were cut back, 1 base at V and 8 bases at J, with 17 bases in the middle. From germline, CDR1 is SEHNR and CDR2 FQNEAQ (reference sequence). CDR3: CASSLETRGPREKLFF. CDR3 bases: TGTGCCAGCAGCTTAGAGACACGTGGACCGAGGGAAAAACTGTTTTTT.

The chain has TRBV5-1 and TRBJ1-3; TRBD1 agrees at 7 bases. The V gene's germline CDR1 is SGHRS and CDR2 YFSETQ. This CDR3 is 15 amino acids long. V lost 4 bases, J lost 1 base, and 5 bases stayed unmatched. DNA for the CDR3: TGCGCCAGCAGCGCTCAGACAGGGTCTGGAAACACCATATATTTT. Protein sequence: CASSAQTGSGNTIYF.

This CDR3 reads CASSQVGGQNYGYTF. DNA for the CDR3: TGCGCCAGCAGCCAAGTTGGGGGGCAAAACTATGGCTACACCTTC. The chain combines TRBV4-1 with TRBJ1-2; tentatively, D is TRBD1 (6 bases). Germline V gene lookup returns CDR1 MGHRA and CDR2 YSYEKL. V was clipped by 1 base and J by 2 bases, with 11 bases between them. CDR3 length equals 15 residues.

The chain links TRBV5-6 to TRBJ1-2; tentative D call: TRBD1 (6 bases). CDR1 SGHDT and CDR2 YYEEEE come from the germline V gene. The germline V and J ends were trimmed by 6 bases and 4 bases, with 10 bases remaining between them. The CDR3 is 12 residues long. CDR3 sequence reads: CASTRDTYGYTF. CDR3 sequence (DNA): TGTGCCAGCACCCGGGACACCTATGGCTACACCTTC. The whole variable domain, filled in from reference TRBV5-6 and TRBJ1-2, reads DAGVTQSPTHLIKTRGQQVTLRCSPKSGHDTVSWYQQALGQGPQFIFQYYEEEERQRGNFPDRFSGHQFPNYSSELNVNALLLGDSALYLCASTRDTYGYTFGSGTRLTVV.

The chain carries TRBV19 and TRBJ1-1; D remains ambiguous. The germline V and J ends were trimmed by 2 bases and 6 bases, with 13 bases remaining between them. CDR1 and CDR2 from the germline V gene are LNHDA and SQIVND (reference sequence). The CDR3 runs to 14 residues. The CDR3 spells CASSIYISEAEAFF. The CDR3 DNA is TGTGCCAGTAGTATATACATTTCCGAGGCTGAAGCTTTCTTT.

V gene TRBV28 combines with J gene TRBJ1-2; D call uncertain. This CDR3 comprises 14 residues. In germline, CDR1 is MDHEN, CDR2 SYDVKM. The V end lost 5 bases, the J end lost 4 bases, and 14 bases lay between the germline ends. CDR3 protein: CASSPSAEVYGYTF. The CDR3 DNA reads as TGTGCCAGCAGTCCCTCGGCAGAGGTCTATGGCTACACCTTC.

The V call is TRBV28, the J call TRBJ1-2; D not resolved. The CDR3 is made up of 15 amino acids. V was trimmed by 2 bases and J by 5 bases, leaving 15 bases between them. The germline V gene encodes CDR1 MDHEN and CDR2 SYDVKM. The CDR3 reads CASSLGETQTYGYTF. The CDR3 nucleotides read TGTGCCAGCAGTTTAGGAGAGACACAGACTTATGGCTACACCTTC.

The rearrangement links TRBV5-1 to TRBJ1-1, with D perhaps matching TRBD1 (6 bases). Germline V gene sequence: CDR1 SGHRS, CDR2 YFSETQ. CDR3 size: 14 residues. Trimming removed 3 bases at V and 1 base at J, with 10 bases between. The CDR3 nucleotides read TGCGCCAGCAGCTCACAGGGAGGGAACACTGAAGCTTTCTTT. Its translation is CASSSQGGNTEAFF.

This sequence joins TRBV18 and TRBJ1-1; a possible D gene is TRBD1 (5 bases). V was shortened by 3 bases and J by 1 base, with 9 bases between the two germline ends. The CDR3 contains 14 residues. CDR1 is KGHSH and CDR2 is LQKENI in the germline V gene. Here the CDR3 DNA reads TGTGCCAGCTCACCCCCTGGACAGAACACTGAAGCTTTCTTT. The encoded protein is CASSPPGQNTEAFF.

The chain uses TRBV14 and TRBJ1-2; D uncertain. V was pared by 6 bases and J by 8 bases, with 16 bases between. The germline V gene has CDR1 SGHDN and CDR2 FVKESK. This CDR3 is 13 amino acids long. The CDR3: CASSPMAGRGYTF. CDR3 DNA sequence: TGTGCCAGCAGTCCTATGGCAGGCCGGGGCTACACCTTC.

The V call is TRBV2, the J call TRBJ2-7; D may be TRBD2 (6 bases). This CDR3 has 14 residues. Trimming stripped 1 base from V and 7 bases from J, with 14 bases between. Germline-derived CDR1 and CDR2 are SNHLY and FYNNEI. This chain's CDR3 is CASSEEAGWVEQYF. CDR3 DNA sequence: TGTGCCAGCAGTGAAGAGGCGGGATGGGTGGAGCAGTACTTC.

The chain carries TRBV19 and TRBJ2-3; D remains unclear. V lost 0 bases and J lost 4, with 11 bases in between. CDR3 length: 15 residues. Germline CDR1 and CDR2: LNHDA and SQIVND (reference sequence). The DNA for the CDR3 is TGTGCCAGTAGTATAGATTGGCTCAGGTCAGATACGCAGTATTTT. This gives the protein CASSIDWLRSDTQYF.

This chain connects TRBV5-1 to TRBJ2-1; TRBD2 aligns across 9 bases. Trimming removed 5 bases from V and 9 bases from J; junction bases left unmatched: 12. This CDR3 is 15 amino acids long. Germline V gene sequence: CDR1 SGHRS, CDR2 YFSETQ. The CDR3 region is CASSTGLALGGEQFF. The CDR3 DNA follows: TGCGCCAGCAGTACGGGACTAGCCTTAGGTGGTGAGCAGTTCTTC.

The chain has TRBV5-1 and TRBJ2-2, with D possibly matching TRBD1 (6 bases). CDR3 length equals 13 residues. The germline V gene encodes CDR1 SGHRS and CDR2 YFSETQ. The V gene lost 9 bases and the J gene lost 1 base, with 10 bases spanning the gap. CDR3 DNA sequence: TGCGCCACCTACAGGGAGAACACCGGGGAGCTGTTTTTT. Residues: CATYRENTGELFF.

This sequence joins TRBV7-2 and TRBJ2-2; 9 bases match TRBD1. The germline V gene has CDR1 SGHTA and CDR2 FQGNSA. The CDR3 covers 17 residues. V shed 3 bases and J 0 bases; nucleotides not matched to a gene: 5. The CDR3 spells CASSLRTGAANTGELFF. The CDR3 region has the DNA TGTGCCAGCAGCTTGCGGACAGGGGCCGCGAACACCGGGGAGCTGTTTTTT.

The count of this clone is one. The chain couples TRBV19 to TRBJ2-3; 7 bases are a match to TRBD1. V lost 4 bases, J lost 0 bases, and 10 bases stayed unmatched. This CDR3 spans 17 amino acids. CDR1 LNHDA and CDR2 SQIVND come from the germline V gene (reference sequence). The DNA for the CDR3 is TGTGCCAGTAGTAGACACAGACAGGGTTCTAGCACAGATACGCAGTATTTT. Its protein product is CASSRHRQGSSTDTQYF.

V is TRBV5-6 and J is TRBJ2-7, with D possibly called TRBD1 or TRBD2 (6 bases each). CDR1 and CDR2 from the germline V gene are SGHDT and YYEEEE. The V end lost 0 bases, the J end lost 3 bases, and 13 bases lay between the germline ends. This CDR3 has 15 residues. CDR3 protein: CASSLGGGRHYEQYF. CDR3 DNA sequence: TGTGCCAGCAGCTTGGGTGGGGGGCGCCACTACGAGCAGTACTTC.

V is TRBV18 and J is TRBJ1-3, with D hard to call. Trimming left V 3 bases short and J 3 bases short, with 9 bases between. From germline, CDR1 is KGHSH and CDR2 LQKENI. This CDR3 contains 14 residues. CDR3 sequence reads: CASSPETGGNTIYF. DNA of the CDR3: TGTGCCAGCTCACCCGAGACGGGTGGAAACACCATATATTTT. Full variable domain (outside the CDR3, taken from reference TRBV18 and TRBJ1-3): NAGVMQNPRHLVRRRGQEARLRCSPMKGHSHVYWYRQLPEEGLKFMVYLQKENIIDESGMPKERFSAEFPKEGPSILRIQQVVRGDSAAYFCASSPETGGNTIYFGEGSWLTVV.